What follows are 6 T cell receptor beta chains derived from one specimen sequenced in a study of T-cell memory formation after mild COVID-19. Using its own MiXCR run on the 5' RACE reads, TCRdb lists one record per CDR3 protein. The table records a few hundred thousand distinct CDR3 sequences, roughly 24% of them present only once. Sample: PBMCs or a T cell subset sorted from them (not recorded which). All receptors come from an adult woman who had mild COVID-19 (a few samples of this study predate the infection). Cell type and time point are not known.

The chain couples TRBV19 to TRBJ1-3, with D perhaps TRBD1 (5 bases). CDR1 LNHDA and CDR2 SQIVND come from the germline V gene (reference sequence). The ends were cut back, 4 bases at V and 4 bases at J, with 17 bases in the middle. The CDR3 is 16 amino acids. For the CDR3, the DNA is TGTGCCAGTAGTACGACAGCTATCGCTGCGGGAAACACCATATATTTT. Translating gives CASSTTAIAAGNTIYF.

This clonotype was picked up a small number of times. The CDR3 region has the DNA TGTGCCAGCTCACCGTTAGGGGGGGGCCCCAACACAGATACGCAGTATTTT. Encoded protein: CASSPLGGGPNTDTQYF. The V call is TRBV18, the J call TRBJ2-3; D is perhaps TRBD2 (7 bases). Trimming removed 3 bases from V and 2 bases from J, with 18 bases in between. The V gene's germline CDR1 is KGHSH and CDR2 LQKENI. The CDR3 is made up of 17 amino acids.

This clonotype has just one count. The V and J genes are TRBV7-6 and TRBJ2-1; D is uncertain. Per the germline V gene, CDR1 is SGHVS and CDR2 is FNYEAQ. V lost 1 base and J lost 2, with 3 bases in between. CDR3 length: 13 residues. DNA for the CDR3: TGTGCCAGCAGCTTAGAGGCCTACAATGAGCAGTTCTTC. It translates to CASSLEAYNEQFF.

This clonotype was detected only a few times. V is TRBV10-3 and J is TRBJ2-3; D unresolved. This CDR3 is 13 amino acids long. V shed 11 bases and J shed 6 bases, with 18 bases lying between them. Germline V gene sequence: CDR1 ENHRY, CDR2 SYGVKD. The CDR3 nucleotides are TGTGCCGCTAGACTTGCCGTAGAGGATACGCAGTATTTT. As protein: CAARLAVEDTQYF.

The chain employs TRBV7-6 and TRBJ2-2, with a tentative D call TRBD2 (6 bases). Trimming cost V 5 bases and J 1 base, with 17 bases left between them. The CDR3 consists of 17 residues. Germline V gives CDR1 SGHVS, CDR2 FNYEAQ. The CDR3 spells CASSARLGFLNTGELFF. In nucleotides, the CDR3 is TGTGCCAGCAGCGCCCGACTAGGATTTCTGAACACCGGGGAGCTGTTTTTT.

This chain connects TRBV5-6 to TRBJ2-3; no reliable D call. The CDR3 covers 12 residues. CDR1 is SGHDT, CDR2 YYEEEE, per germline. Trimming stripped 6 bases from V and 5 bases from J, with 10 bases between. The CDR3 DNA reads TGTGCCAGCACCACCTACGGAGATACGCAGTATTTT. It codes for CASTTYGDTQYF.